This TCR beta chain was sequenced during a study of molecular identifiers for immune sequencing clone quantification. TCRdb re-derived calls from the PCR reads in MiXCR, one entry per CDR3 protein. This sample has 250,000 to 350,000 distinct CDR3 sequences; 20% to 25% occur once, and the top ten carry roughly 0.86%. Study results and limitations: Effector cells kept over 99% of their molecules in clones above 20 RNA copies, while naive cells kept under 1% there.

The CDR3 length is 16 residues. Germline V gene lookup returns CDR1 DFQATT and CDR2 SNEGSKA (reference sequence). Unmatched junction bases numbered 10, after V lost 5 bases and J lost 3 bases. The naive CD8 libraries originated from between 20,000 and 1,000,000 sorted cells and drew on 10%, 30% or 50% RNA. Of note for this clonotype: Its target is not known.

The TCR originated in a human donor in good health. Some libraries in this study had Jurkat cell RNA spiked in. The chain has TRBV20-1 and TRBJ2-3; 11 positions match TRBD2. Source material: naive CD8+ T cells from blood, with Jurkat cell RNA spiked in. The subset denotes: FACS-sorted CD8+CD4-CCR7+CD45RA+ naive T cells. In DNA form, the CDR3 reads TGCAGTGCTGAGTATAGCGGGAGGGCCGTGACAGATACGCAGTATTTT. It codes for CSAEYSGRAVTDTQYF.